These 31 T cell receptor beta chains share one sample of origin, sequenced in a study of T-cell reconstitution after alpha-beta-depleted transplantation in children. As it was prepared, the TCRbeta library received unique molecular identifiers. Via MiXCR, TCRdb re-called the PCR reads, giving one row per CDR3 protein. Of 600,000 to 700,000 distinct CDR3 sequences listed, around a sixth are singletons. The sample consisted of PBMCs from the stem cell graft donor, taken from the stem cell graft. These receptors originate from a human donor who donated a stem cell graft to a child with acute myeloid leukemia.

The rearrangement joins TRBV20-1 to TRBJ2-5, with TRBD2 matching over 9 bases. The CDR3 loop spans 15 amino acids. V lost 0 bases to trimming and J lost 5 bases; unmatched junction nucleotides: 7. Germline CDR1 and CDR2: DFQATT and SNEGSKA (reference sequence). Written as DNA, the CDR3 is TGCAGTGCTAGAGATCAAGAGCGGGGGGACGAGACCCAGTACTTC. Protein: CSARDQERGDETQYF.

This clonotype was recorded many times. The CDR3 DNA is TGCAGTGCCCCAGGAGTTTTCTTT. Protein sequence: CSAPGVFF. This sequence joins TRBV20-1 and TRBJ1-1; D remains unclear. The V end lost 6 bases, the J end lost 13 bases, and 9 bases lay between the germline ends. The germline CDR1 and CDR2 sequences are DFQATT and SNEGSKA (reference sequence). CDR3 length: 8 residues.

At least ten counts were recorded for this clonotype. V is TRBV5-5 and J is TRBJ1-4; 9 bases align to TRBD1. CDR3 size: 15 residues. J gave up 5 bases and V 1 base, and 3 bases lay outside the gene matches. CDR1 is SGHKS, CDR2 YYEKEE, per germline (reference sequence). The CDR3 nucleotides read TGTGCCAGCAGCTTGTACGGGACAGGGAATGAAAAACTGTTTTTT. This gives the protein CASSLYGTGNEKLFF.

This clonotype was detected ten times or more. This rearrangement joins TRBV20-1 to TRBJ2-1; D perhaps matches TRBD1 (6 bases). Deletions cut 5 bases from V and 9 bases from J, with 14 bases between. Germline values: CDR1 DFQATT, CDR2 SNEGSKA (reference sequence). The CDR3 has 12 amino acids. In nucleotides, the CDR3 is TGCAGTGCTTTCCTTCAGGGGCGTGAGCAGTTCTTC. Translated: CSAFLQGREQFF.

This clonotype occurred many times. This chain joins TRBV20-1 and TRBJ2-3; D gene uncertain. The germline gives CDR1 DFQATT, CDR2 SNEGSKA (reference sequence). V lost 3 bases and J lost 0, with 10 bases in between. This CDR3 has 14 amino acids. The CDR3 coding sequence is TGCAGTGCTAGTCTCGGGTCTAGCACAGATACGCAGTATTTT. Amino acids: CSASLGSSTDTQYF.

This clonotype showed up many times. This chain joins TRBV29-1 and TRBJ1-1, with TRBD1 as a possible D gene (6 bases). Trimming took off 7 bases at V and 9 bases at J, with 12 bases between the two ends. From germline, CDR1 is SQVTM and CDR2 ANQGSEA. This CDR3 contains 10 residues. The CDR3 bases are TGCAGCGCCTATACAGGGAAAGCTTTCTTT. Its translation: CSAYTGKAFF.

At least ten counts were recorded for this clonotype. The rearrangement links TRBV10-3 to TRBJ1-1; D uncertain. V lost 0 bases to trimming and J lost 7 bases, with 6 bases between them. In germline, CDR1 is ENHRY, CDR2 SYGVKD. The CDR3 has 12 amino acids. The CDR3 spells CAISESTFEAFF. The DNA for the CDR3 is TGTGCCATCAGTGAGTCGACCTTTGAAGCTTTCTTT.

This clonotype was counted at least ten times. V is TRBV5-1 and J is TRBJ2-7; TRBD1 aligns across 9 bases. The J segment lost 1 base and the V segment lost 3 bases, leaving 8 bases of the junction unmatched. Germline values: CDR1 SGHRS, CDR2 YFSETQ. This CDR3 has 16 amino acids. CDR3 nucleotide sequence: TGCGCCAGCAGCTCACTGACAGGGGGTACTTCCTACGAGCAGTACTTC. Translating it yields CASSSLTGGTSYEQYF.

Here the CDR3 reads CATEEGTNTGELFF. CDR3 bases: TGTGCCACCGAGGAAGGGACGAACACCGGGGAGCTGTTTTTT. V is TRBV24-1 and J is TRBJ2-2; unclear D gene. Trimming took off 9 bases at V and 0 bases at J, with 10 bases between the two ends. The CDR3 has 14 residues. Germline V gene data show CDR1 as KGHDR and CDR2 as SFDVKD.

This clonotype has a count of ten or more. The chain couples TRBV12-3 or TRBV12-4 to TRBJ2-5, with D possibly matching TRBD2 (6 bases). V was clipped by 0 bases and J by 4 bases, with 12 bases between them. The CDR3 is made up of 15 amino acids. In DNA form, the CDR3 reads TGTGCCAGCAGTTTAGCGTTGCGTAGCGGAGAGACCCAGTACTTC. Translated, it gives CASSLALRSGETQYF.

The rearrangement uses TRBV7-2 and TRBJ2-1, with a tentative D call TRBD2 (7 bases). The ends were cut back, 4 bases at V and 9 bases at J, with 13 bases in the middle. The CDR3 sequence is 13 residues long. Germline lookup yields CDR1 SGHTA and CDR2 FQGNSA. CDR3 sequence: CASSSGGRTEQFF. The CDR3 DNA reads TGTGCCAGCAGCTCGGGGGGCAGGACTGAGCAGTTCTTC.

CDR3 region: CASSPIAGGSEKLFF. DNA of the CDR3: TGCGCCAGCAGCCCTATAGCCGGTGGGAGTGAAAAACTGTTTTTT. The chain recombines TRBV5-1 with TRBJ1-4; D uncertain. Germline V gene data show CDR1 as SGHRS and CDR2 as YFSETQ. The CDR3 has 15 residues. V gave up 4 bases and J gave up 7 bases, with 17 bases separating them.

There are many counts of this clonotype. This chain joins TRBV20-1 and TRBJ2-3; 7 bases fit TRBD1. The length of the CDR3 is 16 residues. After removal of 3 bases from V and 3 bases from J, the junction contained 12 bases not matched to a gene. Germline CDR1 is DFQATT and CDR2 is SNEGSKA (reference sequence). Here the CDR3 DNA reads TGCAGTGCTAGCGCCGACAGGGTCGAAGAGACAGATACGCAGTATTTT. As protein: CSASADRVEETDTQYF.

This clonotype came up a few times. The V call is TRBV20-1, the J call TRBJ2-1; TRBD1 aligns across 10 bases. The CDR3 consists of 12 residues. CDR1 is DFQATT, CDR2 SNEGSKA, per germline (reference sequence). V shed 6 bases and J 9 bases; nucleotides not matched to a gene: 5. CDR3 in amino acids: CSANRDRGEQFF. CDR3 nucleotides: TGCAGTGCGAACCGGGACAGGGGTGAGCAGTTCTTC.

CDR3 in amino acids: CASSIPGQGANVLTF. The CDR3 bases are TGTGCCAGCAGCATCCCCGGACAGGGAGCCAACGTCCTGACTTTC. The rearrangement links TRBV5-6 to TRBJ2-6, with 8 bases lining up with TRBD1. V trimming: 4 bases; J trimming: 7 bases; junction bases outside the gene matches: 7. The CDR3 is 15 residues long. Germline V lookup: CDR1 SGHDT, CDR2 YYEEEE. Combining the CDR3 with reference TRBV5-6 and TRBJ2-6 gives the whole variable domain DAGVTQSPTHLIKTRGQQVTLRCSPKSGHDTVSWYQQALGQGPQFIFQYYEEEERQRGNFPDRFSGHQFPNYSSELNVNALLLGDSALYLCASSIPGQGANVLTFGAGSRLTVL.

This clonotype has only one observation. A much bigger clone sits one base away, suggesting this may be a read error. The chain recombines TRBV20-1 with TRBJ2-1, with 8 bases fitting TRBD1. The trim removed 6 bases at V and 8 bases at J, leaving 15 bases unmatched. The germline gives CDR1 DFQATT, CDR2 SNEGSKA (reference sequence). This CDR3 region has 15 residues. The CDR3 loop reads CSAGIGQGGYDEQFF. The CDR3 DNA reads as TGCAGTGCCGGGATAGGACAGGGCGGTTACGATGAGCAGTTCTTC.

The chain joins TRBV5-1 to TRBJ2-3, with D perhaps matching TRBD1 (5 bases). Between the trimmed V and J ends, which lost 2 bases and 1 base, there was a span of 11 bases. CDR1 and CDR2 from the germline V gene are SGHRS and YFSETQ. The CDR3 runs 15 residues. The CDR3 sequence is CASSFGRAGTDTQYF. CDR3 bases: TGCGCCAGCAGCTTCGGCAGGGCAGGCACAGATACGCAGTATTTT.

This clonotype has only one observation. A much larger clonotype is one base distant, so this may be a read error. The chain has TRBV20-1 and TRBJ2-3; D is perhaps TRBD1 (6 bases). Trimming stripped 7 bases from V and 6 bases from J, with 14 bases between. Per germline, CDR1 DFQATT and CDR2 SNEGSKA (reference sequence). The length of the CDR3 is 12 residues. The CDR3 is CSGQDWGDTQYF. The CDR3 DNA reads TGCAGTGGACAGGACTGGGGGGATACGCAGTATTTT.

This clonotype was recorded at least ten times. The chain has TRBV20-1 and TRBJ2-3; TRBD2 agrees at 12 bases. This CDR3 comprises 15 residues. Germline lookup yields CDR1 DFQATT and CDR2 SNEGSKA (reference sequence). With 5 bases clipped from V and 4 bases from J, the junction kept 7 bases outside the gene matches. The CDR3 sequence: CSAGRTSGDADTQYF. The CDR3 nucleotides read TGCAGTGCTGGCCGGACTAGCGGGGACGCAGATACGCAGTATTTT.

This rearrangement joins TRBV20-1 to TRBJ2-1, with a tentative D call TRBD2 (7 bases). Per germline, CDR1 DFQATT and CDR2 SNEGSKA (reference sequence). This CDR3 is 15 amino acids long. With 3 bases removed from V and 3 bases from J, the gap between germline ends came to 15 bases. CDR3 nucleotides: TGCAGTGCTAGTCCCCCGGGGGGCCACTACAATGAGCAGTTCTTC. It translates to CSASPPGGHYNEQFF.

This clonotype was seen a handful of times. V and J are TRBV5-1 and TRBJ1-4; maybe TRBD1 (5 bases). CDR1 SGHRS and CDR2 YFSETQ come from the germline V gene. The CDR3 spans 14 residues. Trimming pared 3 bases from V and 7 bases from J, leaving 13 bases between. The CDR3 region is CASSWDGFSEKLFF. The CDR3 DNA is TGCGCCAGCAGCTGGGACGGTTTTAGTGAAAAACTGTTTTTT.

This chain connects TRBV27 to TRBJ2-3, with 7 positions matching TRBD2. The CDR3 totals 16 residues. V lost 0 bases to trimming and J lost 1 base; unmatched junction nucleotides: 4. Germline V gene sequence: CDR1 MNHEY, CDR2 SMNVEV (reference sequence). CDR3 protein: CASSLSGRGGTDTQYF. DNA of the CDR3: TGTGCCAGCAGTTTATCTGGCCGGGGGGGCACAGATACGCAGTATTTT.

This clonotype was counted a few times. The gene calls are TRBV30 and TRBJ1-1; D not resolved. Germline values: CDR1 GTSNPN, CDR2 SVGIG (reference sequence). With 3 bases removed from V and 0 bases from J, the gap between germline ends came to 8 bases. This CDR3 has 13 residues. The CDR3 loop reads CAWSSTVNTEAFF. As DNA, the CDR3 is TGTGCCTGGAGCTCTACAGTGAACACTGAAGCTTTCTTT.

The chain links TRBV4-2 to TRBJ1-3, with D perhaps matching TRBD1 (6 bases). Trimming shortened V by 7 bases and J by 2 bases, and 12 bases separated the two germline ends. The CDR3 is made up of 14 amino acids. Germline V lookup: CDR1 LGHNA, CDR2 YNFKEQ. The CDR3 DNA sequence: TGTGCCAGCAATACAGGGAACACTGGAAACACCATATATTTT. Residues: CASNTGNTGNTIYF.

This clonotype was counted only a few times. J is TRBJ2-7 and V is TRBV20-1, with D tentatively TRBD2 (6 bases). CDR3 length: 14 amino acids. Germline CDR1 is DFQATT and CDR2 is SNEGSKA (reference sequence). The ends were cut back, 5 bases at V and 4 bases at J, with 18 bases in the middle. The chain's CDR3 is CSARAISGGYEQYF. The CDR3 DNA reads TGCAGTGCTCGCGCCATCTCCGGGGGTTACGAGCAGTACTTC.

On this clonotype itself: Just one base apart from a much larger clone, this may be a read error. No conserved phenylalanine or tryptophan ends this CDR3, so it is likely a read error. The chain recombines TRBV20-1 with TRBJ2-1; possibly TRBD2 for D (6 bases). The length of the CDR3 is 12 residues. Per germline, CDR1 DFQATT and CDR2 SNEGSKA (reference sequence). Trimming took 3 bases from V and 7 from J, leaving 10 bases between them. In DNA, the CDR3 is TGCAGTGCTAGGACTAGTTTGAATGAGCAGTTCGTC. Protein sequence: CSARTSLNEQFV.

This clonotype showed up many times. Written as DNA, the CDR3 is TGTGCCAGCAGTTACCGGGACAGATCATCCTACGAGCAGTACTTC. Protein: CASSYRDRSSYEQYF. V gene TRBV6-5 combines with J gene TRBJ2-7; 7 bases match TRBD1. Germline values: CDR1 MNHEY, CDR2 SVGAGI. The junction had 5 bases not matched to a gene; V was cut back by 2 bases and J by 1 base. This CDR3 contains 15 residues.

The genes are TRBV20-1 and TRBJ2-4; the D is unclear. Germline V gene sequence: CDR1 DFQATT, CDR2 SNEGSKA (reference sequence). CDR3 length: 15 residues. Trimming cost V 0 bases and J 0 bases, with 9 bases left between them. The CDR3 is CSARELVLAKNIQYF. In DNA, the CDR3 is TGCAGTGCTAGAGAGCTAGTCCTAGCCAAAAACATTCAGTACTTC.

The CDR3 DNA follows: TGCGCCAGCAGCCAAGTGTGGGCGGGGGCGCCGAACAATGAGCAGTTCTTC. Its translation is CASSQVWAGAPNNEQFF. This chain uses TRBV4-3 with TRBJ2-1; weak D call: TRBD2 (7 bases). This CDR3 contains 17 residues. Germline CDR1 reads LGHNA; CDR2 reads YSLEER. The V end lost 1 base, the J end lost 5 bases, and 18 bases lay between the germline ends.

This clonotype was picked up many times. The chain uses TRBV20-1 and TRBJ2-3; D is uncertain. V dropped 3 bases and J dropped 2 bases, with 18 bases sitting between them. From germline, CDR1 is DFQATT and CDR2 SNEGSKA (reference sequence). This CDR3 contains 16 residues. CDR3 sequence reads: CSASPDSYSPTDTQYF. The CDR3, as DNA: TGCAGTGCTAGCCCCGACTCCTATTCCCCCACAGATACGCAGTATTTT.

Details on this clonotype: A much larger clone is a single base away; this may be a read error. J is TRBJ1-2 and V is TRBV12-3 or TRBV12-4; D may be TRBD1 (6 bases). The CDR3 has 12 residues. CDR3 DNA sequence: TGTGCCGGCAGCCCGACAGGCCTGGGCTACACCTTC. This gives the protein CAGSPTGLGYTF.